Here is one T cell receptor beta chain with its context. What it binds is not known. TCRdb's table, derived via immunoSEQ multiplex PCR, lists solely in-frame clones and lacks some. Seen here are around 30,000 clones, nearly 95% observed once, and the top ten hold around 4%. This specimen comes from a study of OX40 agonist ivuxolimab in advanced cancers. Study-wide results and limits: Among some nonresponders, normalized T-cell clonal expansion was also low.

The length of the CDR3 is 17 residues. Germline V gene data show CDR1 as SGHTS and CDR2 as YDEGEE. V shed 0 bases, J shed 0 bases, and the junction held 3 bases outside the gene matches. The specimen comprised CD4+ or CD8+ T cells sorted from blood, sampled in a trial of the OX40 agonist ivuxolimab. The chain carries TRBV5-8 and TRBJ2-2; 9 positions agree with TRBD2. The receptor's source is an adult with an advanced solid tumor such as melanoma, head and neck, liver or kidney cancer. CDR3 residues: CASSLGLAGTNTGELFF. The CDR3 DNA is TGTGCCAGCAGCTTGGGCCTAGCGGGGACGAACACCGGGGAGCTGTTTTTT.